What follows is one T cell receptor beta chain and its context. Constant-region priming of around 530 ng total RNA yielded TCR beta cDNA. For TCR beta, libraries were produced by three nested multiplex PCR rounds using slightly modified ARM-PCR. Both of the initial two PCR rounds ran for around 9 cycles and employed TRBV1-TRBV30 forward primers alongside a C-beta reverse primer. TCRdb reprocessed the multiplex PCR reads with MiXCR, giving one entry per CDR3 protein. This table has approximately 73,000 distinct CDR3 sequences, 71% appearing once. Germline V CDR1 and CDR2: SQVTM, ANQGSEA. This CDR3 has 13 residues. Co-extracted RNA and DNA came from about 20-30 mg of unsorted bulk tissue. This entry is derived from a study of tumor-infiltrating lymphocytes in primary liver carcinoma. Whole-study context: Yields of productive TCRbeta reads ranged from roughly 3.65 to 7.13 million per sample and were similar across tissue types.

The V and J genes are TRBV29-1 and TRBJ1-2; the D is unclear. The material sequenced was liver tumor tissue from sampling region 4. Subset meaning: tumor region T4, right-lateral pole. This clonotype was sampled from a woman aged 55 to 70 with primary liver carcinoma and hepatitis B virus infection. The CDR3 DNA reads TGCATCGCCCCCTCGGCCACTAGCTATGGCTACACCTTC. It translates to CIAPSATSYGYTF. The full variable domain, its missing parts supplied by reference TRBV29-1 and TRBJ1-2, is SAVISQKPSRDICQRGTSLTIQCQVDSQVTMMFWYRQQPGQSLTLIATANQGSEATYESGFVIDKFPISRPNLTFSTLTVSNMSPEDSSIYLCIAPSATSYGYTFGSGTRLTVV.